The clone carrying this TCR beta chain was counted once. This sample was included in a study of blood T cell repertoires in COVID-19. Background on the study: Sites across the United States, Italy and Spain contributed samples from acute and convalescent COVID-19. Nucleic acid was either cDNA or gDNA, and it came from T cells, B-cell-depleted T cells, or PBMCs.

The J segment lost 7 bases and the V segment lost 5 bases, leaving 7 bases of the junction unmatched. CDR1 KGHSH and CDR2 LQKENI come from the germline V gene. This CDR3 has 14 residues. Authors' analysis steps: Researchers report that nucleated cell counts were estimated from reference gene primer amplification. The repertoire was sequenced with immunoSEQ multiplex PCR; TCRdb's copy has only in-frame clones and lacks some. V and J calls and clone size are those listed in that table; D and trimming were worked out from the DNA. This table has hundreds of thousands of clones, 70% to 90% appearing once.

The sequencing input was peripheral blood. V gene TRBV18 combines with J gene TRBJ2-2, with 7 bases fitting TRBD1. The sequence was obtained from a woman aged 18-29 years with acute or convalescent COVID-19. DNA of the CDR3: TGTGCCAGCTCATCGACAGGGAAGGACGGGGAGCTGTTTTTT. Translated: CASSSTGKDGELFF.